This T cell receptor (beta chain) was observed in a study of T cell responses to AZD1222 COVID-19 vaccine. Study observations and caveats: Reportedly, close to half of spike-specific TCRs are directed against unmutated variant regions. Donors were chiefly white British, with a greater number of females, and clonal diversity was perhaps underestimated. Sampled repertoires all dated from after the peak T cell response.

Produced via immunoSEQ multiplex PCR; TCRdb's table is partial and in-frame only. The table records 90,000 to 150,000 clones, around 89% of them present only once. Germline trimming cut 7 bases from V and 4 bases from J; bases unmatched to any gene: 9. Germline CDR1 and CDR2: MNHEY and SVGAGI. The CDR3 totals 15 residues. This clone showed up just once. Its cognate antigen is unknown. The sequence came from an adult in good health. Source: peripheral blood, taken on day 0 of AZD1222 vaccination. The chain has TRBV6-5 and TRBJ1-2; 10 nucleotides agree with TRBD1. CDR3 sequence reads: CASTPSGQGGYGYTF. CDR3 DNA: TGTGCCAGCACCCCAAGCGGACAGGGGGGCTATGGCTACACCTTC.